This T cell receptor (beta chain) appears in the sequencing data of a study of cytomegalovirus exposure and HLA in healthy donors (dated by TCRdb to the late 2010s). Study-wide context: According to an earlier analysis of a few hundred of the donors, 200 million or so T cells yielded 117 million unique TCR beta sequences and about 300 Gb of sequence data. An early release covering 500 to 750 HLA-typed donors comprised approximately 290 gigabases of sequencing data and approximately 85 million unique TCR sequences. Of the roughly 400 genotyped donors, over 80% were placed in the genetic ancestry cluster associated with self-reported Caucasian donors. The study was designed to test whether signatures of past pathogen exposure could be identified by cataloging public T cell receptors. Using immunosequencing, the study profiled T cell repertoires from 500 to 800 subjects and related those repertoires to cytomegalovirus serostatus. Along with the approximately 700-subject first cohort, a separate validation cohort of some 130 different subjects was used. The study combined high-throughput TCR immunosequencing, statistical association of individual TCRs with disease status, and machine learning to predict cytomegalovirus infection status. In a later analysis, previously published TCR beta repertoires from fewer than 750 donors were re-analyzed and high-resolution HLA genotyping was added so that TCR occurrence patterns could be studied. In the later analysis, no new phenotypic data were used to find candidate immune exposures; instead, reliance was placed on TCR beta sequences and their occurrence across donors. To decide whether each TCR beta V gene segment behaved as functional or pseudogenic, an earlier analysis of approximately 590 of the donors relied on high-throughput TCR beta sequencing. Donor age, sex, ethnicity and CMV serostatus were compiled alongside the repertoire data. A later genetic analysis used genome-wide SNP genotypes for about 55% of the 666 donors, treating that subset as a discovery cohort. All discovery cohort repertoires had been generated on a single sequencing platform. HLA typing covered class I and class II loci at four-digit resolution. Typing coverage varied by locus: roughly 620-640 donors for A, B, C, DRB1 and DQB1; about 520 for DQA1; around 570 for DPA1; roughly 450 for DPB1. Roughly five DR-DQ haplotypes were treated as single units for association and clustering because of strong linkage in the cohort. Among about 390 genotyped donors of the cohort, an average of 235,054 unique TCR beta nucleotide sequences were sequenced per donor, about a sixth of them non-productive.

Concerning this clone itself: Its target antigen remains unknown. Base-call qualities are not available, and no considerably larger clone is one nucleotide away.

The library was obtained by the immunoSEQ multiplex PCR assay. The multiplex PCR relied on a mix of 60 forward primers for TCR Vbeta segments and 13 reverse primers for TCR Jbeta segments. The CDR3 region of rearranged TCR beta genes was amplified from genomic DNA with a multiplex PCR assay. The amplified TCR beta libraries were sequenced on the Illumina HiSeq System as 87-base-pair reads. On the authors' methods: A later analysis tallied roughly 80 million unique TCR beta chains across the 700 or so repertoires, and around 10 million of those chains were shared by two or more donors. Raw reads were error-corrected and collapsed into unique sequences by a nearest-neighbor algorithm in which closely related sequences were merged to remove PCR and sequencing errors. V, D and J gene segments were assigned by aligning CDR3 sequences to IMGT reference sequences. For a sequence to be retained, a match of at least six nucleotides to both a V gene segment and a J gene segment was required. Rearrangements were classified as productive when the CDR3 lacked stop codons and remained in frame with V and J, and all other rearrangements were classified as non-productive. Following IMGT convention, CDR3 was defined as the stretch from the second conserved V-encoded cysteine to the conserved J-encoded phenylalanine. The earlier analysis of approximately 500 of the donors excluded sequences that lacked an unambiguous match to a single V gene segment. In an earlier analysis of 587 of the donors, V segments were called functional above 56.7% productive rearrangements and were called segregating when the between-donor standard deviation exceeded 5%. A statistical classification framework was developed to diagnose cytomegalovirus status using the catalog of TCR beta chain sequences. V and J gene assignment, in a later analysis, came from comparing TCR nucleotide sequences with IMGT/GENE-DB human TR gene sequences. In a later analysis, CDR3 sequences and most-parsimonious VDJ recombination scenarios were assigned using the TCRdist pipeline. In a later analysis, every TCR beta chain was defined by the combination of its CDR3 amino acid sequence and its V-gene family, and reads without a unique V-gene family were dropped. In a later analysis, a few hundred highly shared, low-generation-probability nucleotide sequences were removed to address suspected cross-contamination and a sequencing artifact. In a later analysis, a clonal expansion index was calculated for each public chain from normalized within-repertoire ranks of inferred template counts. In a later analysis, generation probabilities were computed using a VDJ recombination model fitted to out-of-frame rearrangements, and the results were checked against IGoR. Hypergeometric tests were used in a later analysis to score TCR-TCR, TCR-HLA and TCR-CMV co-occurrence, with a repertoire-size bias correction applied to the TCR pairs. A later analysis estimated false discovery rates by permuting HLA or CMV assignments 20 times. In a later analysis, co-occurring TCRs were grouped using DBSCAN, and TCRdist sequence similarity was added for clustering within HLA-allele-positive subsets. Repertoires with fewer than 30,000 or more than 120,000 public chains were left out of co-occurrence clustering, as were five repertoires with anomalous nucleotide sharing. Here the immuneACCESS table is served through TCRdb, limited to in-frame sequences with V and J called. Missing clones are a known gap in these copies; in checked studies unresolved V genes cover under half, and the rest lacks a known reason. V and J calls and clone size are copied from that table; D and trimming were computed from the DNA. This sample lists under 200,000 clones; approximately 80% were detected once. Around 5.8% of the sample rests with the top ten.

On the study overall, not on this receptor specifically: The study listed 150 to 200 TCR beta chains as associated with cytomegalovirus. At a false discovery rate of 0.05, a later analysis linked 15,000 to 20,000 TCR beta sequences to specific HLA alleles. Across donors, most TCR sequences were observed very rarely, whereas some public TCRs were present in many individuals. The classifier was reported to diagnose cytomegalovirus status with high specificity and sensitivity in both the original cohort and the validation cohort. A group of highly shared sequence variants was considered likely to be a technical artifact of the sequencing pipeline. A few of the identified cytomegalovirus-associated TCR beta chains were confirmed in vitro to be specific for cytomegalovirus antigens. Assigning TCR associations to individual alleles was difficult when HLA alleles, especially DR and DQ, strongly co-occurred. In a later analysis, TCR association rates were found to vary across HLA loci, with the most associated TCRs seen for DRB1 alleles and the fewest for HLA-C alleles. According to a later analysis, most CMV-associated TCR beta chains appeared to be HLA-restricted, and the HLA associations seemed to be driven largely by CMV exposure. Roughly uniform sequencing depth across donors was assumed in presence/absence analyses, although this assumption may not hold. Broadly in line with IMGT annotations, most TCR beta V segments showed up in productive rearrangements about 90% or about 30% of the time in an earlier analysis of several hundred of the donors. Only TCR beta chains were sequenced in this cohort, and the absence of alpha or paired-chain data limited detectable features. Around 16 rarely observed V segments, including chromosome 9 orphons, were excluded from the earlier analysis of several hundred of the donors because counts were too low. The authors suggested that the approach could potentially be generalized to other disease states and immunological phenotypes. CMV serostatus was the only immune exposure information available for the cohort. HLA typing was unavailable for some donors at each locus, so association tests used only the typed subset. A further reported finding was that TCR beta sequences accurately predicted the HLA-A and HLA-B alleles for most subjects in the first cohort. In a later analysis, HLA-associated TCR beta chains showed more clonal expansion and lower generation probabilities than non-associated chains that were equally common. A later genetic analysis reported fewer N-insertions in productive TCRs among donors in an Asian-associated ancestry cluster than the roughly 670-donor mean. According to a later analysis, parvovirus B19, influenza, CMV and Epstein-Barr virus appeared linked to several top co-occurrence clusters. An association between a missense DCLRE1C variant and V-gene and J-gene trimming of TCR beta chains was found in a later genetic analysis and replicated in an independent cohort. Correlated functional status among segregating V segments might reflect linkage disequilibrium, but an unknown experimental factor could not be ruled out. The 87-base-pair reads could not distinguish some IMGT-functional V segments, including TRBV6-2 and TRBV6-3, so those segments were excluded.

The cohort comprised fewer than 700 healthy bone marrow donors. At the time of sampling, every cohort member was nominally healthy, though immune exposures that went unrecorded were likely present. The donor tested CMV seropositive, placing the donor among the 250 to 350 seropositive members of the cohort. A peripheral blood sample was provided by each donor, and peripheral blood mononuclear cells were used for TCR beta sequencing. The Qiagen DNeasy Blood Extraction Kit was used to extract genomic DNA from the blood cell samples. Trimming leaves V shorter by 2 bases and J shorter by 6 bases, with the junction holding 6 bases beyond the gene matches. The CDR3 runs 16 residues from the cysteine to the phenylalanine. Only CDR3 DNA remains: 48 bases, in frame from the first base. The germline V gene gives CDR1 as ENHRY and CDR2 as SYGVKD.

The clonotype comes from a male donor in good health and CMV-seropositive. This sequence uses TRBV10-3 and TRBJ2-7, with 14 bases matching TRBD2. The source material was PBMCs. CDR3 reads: CAISESGLAGGGEQYF. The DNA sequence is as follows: TGTGCCATCAGTGAGAGTGGACTAGCGGGAGGAGGCGAGCAGTACTTC.